This entry lists 5 T cell receptor beta chains sequenced from one sample in a study of patients and donors after allogeneic stem cell transplantation. One entry per CDR3 protein, called by TCRdb with MiXCR from the RT-PCR reads. The table lists 410,000 or so distinct CDR3 sequences, roughly 17% of them singletons. The sample was blood, either unsorted or a sorted T cell fraction (not recorded which). The receptors stem from a human donor who was either an allogeneic HSCT recipient or a stem cell or donor lymphocyte infusion donor (not recorded which). It is not recorded whose cells these are; they may come from a transplant donor.

This clonotype appeared a few times. The chain combines TRBV7-2 with TRBJ2-1; possibly TRBD2 for D (6 bases). The CDR3 contains 16 residues. Trimming left V 1 base short and J 7 bases short, with 17 bases between. Per the germline V gene, CDR1 is SGHTA and CDR2 is FQGNSA. CDR3 in amino acids: CASSLGTGVAGNEQFF. CDR3 DNA sequence: TGTGCCAGCAGCTTAGGTACCGGGGTGGCGGGGAATGAGCAGTTCTTC. Filled out from reference TRBV7-2 and TRBJ2-1, the complete variable domain reads GAGVSQSPSNKVTEKGKDVELRCDPISGHTALYWYRQSLGQGLEFLIYFQGNSAPDKSGLPSDRFSAERTGGSVSTLTIQRTQQEDSAVYLCASSLGTGVAGNEQFFGPGTRLTVL.

V gene TRBV29-1 combines with J gene TRBJ2-1, with TRBD1 identical over 10 bases. The CDR3 has 17 residues. V lost 1 base to trimming and J lost 3 bases; unmatched junction nucleotides: 9. Germline lookup yields CDR1 SQVTM and CDR2 ANQGSEA. The CDR3, as DNA: TGCAGCGTTGAAGGGGGGCTACGGGACAGGGGCTACAATGAGCAGTTCTTC. This sequence encodes CSVEGGLRDRGYNEQFF.

This clonotype was counted between two and nine times. The rearrangement joins TRBV24-1 to TRBJ1-2; a possible D gene is TRBD1 (5 bases). Germline CDR1 KGHDR, CDR2 SFDVKD. The CDR3 runs to 14 residues. Trimming took off 0 bases at V and 6 bases at J, with 10 bases between the two ends. This chain's CDR3 is CATSDLLAGHGYTF. The CDR3 region has the DNA TGTGCCACCAGTGATTTGTTGGCAGGGCATGGCTACACCTTC.

In its sample, this clonotype was seen a few times. The chain employs TRBV24-1 and TRBJ1-4, with 10 bases lining up with TRBD1. Germline CDR1 is KGHDR and CDR2 is SFDVKD. The J segment lost 6 bases and the V segment lost 9 bases, leaving 6 bases of the junction unmatched. The CDR3 spans 14 residues. The CDR3 region is CATGGGTGDEKLFF. CDR3 in DNA: TGTGCCACCGGAGGTGGGACAGGGGATGAAAAACTGTTTTTT.

The CDR3 nucleotides read TGTGCCACCAGTGATCCCCGACAGGGTTCCACCGGGGAGCTGTTTTTT. Amino acids: CATSDPRQGSTGELFF. V is TRBV24-1 and J is TRBJ2-2; 7 nucleotides line up with TRBD1. With 3 bases clipped from V and 4 bases from J, the junction kept 7 bases outside the gene matches. Germline V CDR1 and CDR2: KGHDR, SFDVKD. The CDR3 is 16 residues long.